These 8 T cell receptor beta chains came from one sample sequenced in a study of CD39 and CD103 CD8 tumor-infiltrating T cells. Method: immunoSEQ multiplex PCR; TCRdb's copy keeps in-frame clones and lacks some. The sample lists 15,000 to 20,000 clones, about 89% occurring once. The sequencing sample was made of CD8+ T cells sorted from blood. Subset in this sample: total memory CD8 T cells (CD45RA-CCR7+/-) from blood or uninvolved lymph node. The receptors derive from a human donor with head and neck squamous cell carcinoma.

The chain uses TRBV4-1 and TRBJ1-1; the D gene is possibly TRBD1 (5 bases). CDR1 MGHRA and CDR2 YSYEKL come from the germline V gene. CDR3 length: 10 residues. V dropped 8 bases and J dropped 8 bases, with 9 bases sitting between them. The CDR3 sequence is CASGGVEAFF. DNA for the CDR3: TGCGCCAGCGGGGGTGTCGAAGCTTTCTTT.

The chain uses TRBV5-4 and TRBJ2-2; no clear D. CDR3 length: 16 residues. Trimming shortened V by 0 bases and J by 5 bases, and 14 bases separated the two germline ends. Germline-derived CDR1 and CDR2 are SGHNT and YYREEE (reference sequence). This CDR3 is CASSLDGLMGTGELFF. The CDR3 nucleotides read TGTGCCAGCAGCTTGGATGGCCTCATGGGGACCGGGGAGCTGTTTTTT.

This CDR3 is CAGHRVIEAFF. The CDR3, as DNA: TGTGCCGGACACAGGGTAATTGAAGCTTTCTTT. The chain couples TRBV30 to TRBJ1-1; tentatively, D is TRBD1 (6 bases). In germline, CDR1 is GTSNPN, CDR2 SVGIG (reference sequence). V was cut by 8 bases and J by 7 bases, with 14 bases left in between. CDR3 size: 11 residues.

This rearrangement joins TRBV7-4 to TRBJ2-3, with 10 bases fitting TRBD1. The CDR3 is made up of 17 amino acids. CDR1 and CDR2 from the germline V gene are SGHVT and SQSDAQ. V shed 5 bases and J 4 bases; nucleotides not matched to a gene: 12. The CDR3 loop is CASSPRPGQGCADTQYF. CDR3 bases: TGTGCCAGCAGCCCCCGACCGGGACAGGGGTGCGCAGATACGCAGTATTTT.

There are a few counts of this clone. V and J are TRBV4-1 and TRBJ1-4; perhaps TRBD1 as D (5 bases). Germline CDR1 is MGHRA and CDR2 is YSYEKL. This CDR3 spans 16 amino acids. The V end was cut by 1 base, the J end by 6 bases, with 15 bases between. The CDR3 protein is CASSQVRRGLYEKLFF. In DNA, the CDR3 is TGCGCCAGCAGCCAAGTCCGGAGGGGCCTGTATGAAAAACTGTTTTTT.

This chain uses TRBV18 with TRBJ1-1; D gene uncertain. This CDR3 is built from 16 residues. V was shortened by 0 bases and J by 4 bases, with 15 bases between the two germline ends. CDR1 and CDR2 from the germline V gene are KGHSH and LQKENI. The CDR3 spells CASSPPPVYVATEAFF. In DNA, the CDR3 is TGTGCCAGCTCACCACCCCCAGTCTACGTGGCCACTGAAGCTTTCTTT.

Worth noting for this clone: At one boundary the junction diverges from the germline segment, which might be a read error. The CDR3 bases are TGTGCTAGCAGCTTAGTTGGGGGGTCCTCCGATGAGCAGTTCTTC. Translation gives CASSLVGGSSDEQFF. This rearrangement joins TRBV7-7 to TRBJ2-1; TRBD2 might be the D (6 bases). Germline V gene sequence: CDR1 SSHAT, CDR2 FNYEAQ (reference sequence). This CDR3 region has 15 residues.

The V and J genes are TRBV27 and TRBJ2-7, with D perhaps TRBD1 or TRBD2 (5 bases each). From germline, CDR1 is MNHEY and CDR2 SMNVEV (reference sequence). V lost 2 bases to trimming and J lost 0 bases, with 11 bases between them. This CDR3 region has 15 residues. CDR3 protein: CASSLLSGTSYEQYF. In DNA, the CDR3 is TGTGCCAGCAGTTTACTATCCGGGACCTCCTACGAGCAGTACTTC.